These T cell receptor beta chains were read from a single sample in a study of vaccination effects on CD4 cells after COVID-19. Produced via immunoSEQ multiplex PCR; TCRdb's table is partial and in-frame only. The data contain around 23,000 clones, around 69% of them singletons. No antigen has been assigned to these receptors. The sample consisted of CD4+ T cells from PBMCs cultured with HCoV-229E spike peptides, taken after COVID-19 vaccination. Receptors were obtained from a human donor who received a COVID-19 vaccine. Each CDR3 is given with its conserved first and last residue. D genes are given only for firm matches. Clone size appears in some rows only: once, few, many, or a class for an expanded clone.

V: TRBV7-2; J: TRBJ2-7; D: TRBD1; size: NA; DNA: TGTGCCAGCAGCTTATCCCTGGGACAGTCATCGGGGGAGCAGTACTTC; CDR3: CASSLSLGQSSGEQYF
V: TRBV28; J: TRBJ1-6; D: NA; size: few; DNA: TGTGCCAGCAGTTTGCCTCAGGGAGCGGTCCACTTT; CDR3: CASSLPQGAVHF
V: TRBV12-3/TRBV12-4; J: TRBJ1-5; D: NA; size: NA; DNA: TGTGCCAGCAGAAGCACAGGCAACCAGCCCCAGCATTTT; CDR3: CASRSTGNQPQHF
V: TRBV2; J: TRBJ2-7; D: NA; size: NA; DNA: TGTGCCAGCAGTGAGGTGGGGGACGAGCAGTACTTC; CDR3: CASSEVGDEQYF
V: TRBV13; J: TRBJ1-3; D: NA; size: NA; DNA: TGTGCCAGCAGCCCGGCAGGGGTCTCTGGAAACACCATATATTTT; CDR3: CASSPAGVSGNTIYF
V: TRBV6-2/TRBV6-3; J: TRBJ1-6; D: TRBD1; size: few; DNA: TGTGCCAGCAGCAGCAACAGGGGCAGCTCCTATAATTCACCCCTCCACTTT; CDR3: CASSSNRGSSYNSPLHF
V: TRBV7-2; J: TRBJ1-6; D: NA; size: NA; DNA: TGTGCCAGCAGCCCCGGGGGGGGAGATTCACCCCTCCACTTT; CDR3: CASSPGGGDSPLHF
V: TRBV5-1; J: TRBJ1-6; D: TRBD1; size: NA; DNA: TGCGCCAGCAGCTTGGCGGGACAGGTGAATTCACCCCTCCACTTT; CDR3: CASSLAGQVNSPLHF
V: TRBV24-1; J: TRBJ1-5; D: NA; size: NA; DNA: TGTGCCACCAGTGATTTAACAGGGAATCAGCCCCAGCATTTT; CDR3: CATSDLTGNQPQHF
V: TRBV2; J: TRBJ1-5; D: NA; size: NA; DNA: TGTGCCAGCAGTGACGGGGCGCCCCAGCATTTT; CDR3: CASSDGAPQHF
V: TRBV18; J: TRBJ2-5; D: NA; size: NA; DNA: TGTGCCAGCTCACCCACGGAACCCCAAGAGACCCAGTACTTC; CDR3: CASSPTEPQETQYF
V: TRBV6-1; J: TRBJ2-1; D: TRBD2; size: NA; DNA: TGTGCCAGCAGTGTGTCTAGCGGGGGGGTCTACAATGAGCAGTTCTTC; CDR3: CASSVSSGGVYNEQFF
V: TRBV10-2; J: TRBJ1-1; D: TRBD1; size: NA; DNA: TGCGCCAGCAGTGAGGCAGGGGGCGGGTGGAACACTGAAGCTTTCTTT; CDR3: CASSEAGGGWNTEAFF
V: TRBV5-1; J: TRBJ1-1; D: NA; size: NA; DNA: TGCGCCAGCAGCGGCAATTCAGGGGACACTGAAGCTTTCTTT; CDR3: CASSGNSGDTEAFF
V: TRBV7-9; J: TRBJ1-1; D: NA; size: once; DNA: TGTGCCAGCAGCTCCGCCCCCGGCGCTGAAGCTTTCTTT; CDR3: CASSSAPGAEAFF
V: TRBV11-2; J: TRBJ2-3; D: TRBD1; size: NA; DNA: TGTGCCAGCAGCGCGCAACAGGGGGCAGATACGCAGTATTTT; CDR3: CASSAQQGADTQYF
V: TRBV7-2; J: TRBJ2-3; D: NA; size: NA; DNA: TGTGCCAGCAGCTCCCAAGCCGCACACACAGATACGCAGTATTTT; CDR3: CASSSQAAHTDTQYF
V: TRBV3-1/TRBV3-2; J: TRBJ1-6; D: TRBD1; size: few; DNA: TGTGCCAGCAGCTATAGCGGGACAGGGCGCTCACCCCTCCACTTT; CDR3: CASSYSGTGRSPLHF
V: TRBV7-6; J: TRBJ1-2; D: NA; size: NA; DNA: TGTGCCAGCAGCAATGGGGGGAACTCTGGCTACACCTTC; CDR3: CASSNGGNSGYTF
V: TRBV4-2; J: TRBJ2-5; D: NA; size: NA; DNA: TGTGCCAGCAGCCAAGATAGGGGGGGCCAAGAGACCCAGTACTTC; CDR3: CASSQDRGGQETQYF
V: TRBV5-4; J: TRBJ2-7; D: TRBD1; size: NA; DNA: TGTGCCAGCAGCTTGTTTTCGGCAGGGGGCCAAGACGAGCAGTACTTC; CDR3: CASSLFSAGGQDEQYF
V: TRBV30; J: TRBJ1-1; D: NA; size: NA; DNA: TGTGCCTGGACAATACCCCAGGGGTTAGAGGCTTTCTTT; CDR3: CAWTIPQGLEAFF
V: TRBV14; J: TRBJ1-5; D: NA; size: NA; DNA: TGTGCCAGCAGCCAAGGGTCCTATCAGCCCCAGCATTTT; CDR3: CASSQGSYQPQHF
V: TRBV10-3; J: TRBJ1-2; D: NA; size: NA; DNA: TGTGCCATCAGTGAGGGGTCCCTCCAATATGGCTACACCTTC; CDR3: CAISEGSLQYGYTF
V: TRBV19; J: TRBJ1-2; D: NA; size: once; DNA: TGTGCCAGTAGTATGGAGGGACGATATGGCTACACCTTC; CDR3: CASSMEGRYGYTF
V: TRBV21-1; J: TRBJ2-7; D: NA; size: NA; DNA: TGTGCCAGCAGCAAACGACGGCAGGGGGTCAACGAGCAGTACTTC; CDR3: CASSKRRQGVNEQYF
V: TRBV9; J: TRBJ2-3; D: TRBD2; size: NA; DNA: TGTGCCACACAACCGGGACTAGCGTATCGTACAGATACGCAGTATTTT; CDR3: CATQPGLAYRTDTQYF
V: TRBV7-9; J: TRBJ1-3; D: NA; size: NA; DNA: TGTGCCAGCAGCCTCGATCGAGCTGGAAACACCATATATTTT; CDR3: CASSLDRAGNTIYF
V: TRBV6-5; J: TRBJ2-3; D: TRBD2; size: NA; DNA: TGTGCCAGCAGCCCAGCGGCTAGCGGGAGGGGTACGCAGTATTTT; CDR3: CASSPAASGRGTQYF
V: TRBV2; J: TRBJ1-5; D: NA; size: NA; DNA: TGTGCCAGCAGTCAGGGAGGTCAGGATCAGCCCCAGCATTTT; CDR3: CASSQGGQDQPQHF
V: TRBV27; J: TRBJ1-5; D: TRBD1; size: NA; DNA: TGTGCCAGCAAACCTGACAGGGCTCCAAAACAGCCCCAGCATTTT; CDR3: CASKPDRAPKQPQHF
V: TRBV19; J: TRBJ2-1; D: NA; size: once; DNA: TGTGCCAGTAGTCCTACCTCTACTACTAGGTCCCATGAGCAGTTCTTC; CDR3: CASSPTSTTRSHEQFF
V: TRBV27; J: TRBJ1-5; D: TRBD1; size: NA; DNA: TGTGCCAGCAGTGCACAGGGGGTAGCTCAGCCCCAGCATTTT; CDR3: CASSAQGVAQPQHF
V: TRBV10-3; J: TRBJ2-1; D: TRBD2; size: NA; DNA: TGTGCCATTGCGGGGGACGCGGGAAATGAGCAGTTCTTC; CDR3: CAIAGDAGNEQFF
V: TRBV7-2; J: TRBJ2-7; D: NA; size: NA; DNA: TGTGCCAGCAGCTTAGGCGGGGCCAGCTCCTACGAGCAGTACTTC; CDR3: CASSLGGASSYEQYF
V: TRBV27; J: TRBJ1-2; D: TRBD1; size: NA; DNA: TGTGCCAGCAGTTATGGTACAGGGGGAGGCTATGGCTACACCTTC; CDR3: CASSYGTGGGYGYTF
V: TRBV5-1; J: TRBJ2-5; D: TRBD2; size: NA; DNA: TGCGCCAGCAGCTTGTCTAGCGGGGGGGCCGGGAAGACCCAGTACTTC; CDR3: CASSLSSGGAGKTQYF
V: TRBV12-3/TRBV12-4; J: TRBJ1-2; D: NA; size: NA; DNA: TGTGCCAGCAGTTTAGTTGGGGGCTACACCTTC; CDR3: CASSLVGGYTF
V: TRBV5-1; J: TRBJ1-1; D: TRBD1; size: NA; DNA: TGCGCCAGCAGCCGGGACAGTCCCATGAACACTGAAGCTTTCTTT; CDR3: CASSRDSPMNTEAFF